This T cell receptor (beta chain) is from a study of shared clonotypes between healthy human individuals. The CDR3 is 18 residues long. Per germline, CDR1 LNHDA and CDR2 SQIVND (reference sequence). J was trimmed by 4 bases and V by 5 bases; bases with no gene match: 18. The method was immunoSEQ multiplex PCR; TCRdb's version includes in-frame clones alone and lacks a portion of them. The data show about 2.1 million clones, about 93% seen once. Selected positively for CCR7 and CD45RO-negative, naive CD8 cells excluded terminally differentiated effector memory CD45RA+ cells. The receptor was isolated from a man between 18 and 29 years old in good health. Some clones in this sample may be carry-over from other donors' samples. V is TRBV19 and J is TRBJ1-2; 8 bases align to TRBD1. The sample consisted of naive CD8+ T cells from PBMCs. The CDR3, as DNA: TGTGCCAGTAGTTTTCGTCCTCTATCGACAGGGGATAGCTATGGCTACACCTTC. Amino acids: CASSFRPLSTGDSYGYTF. The full variable domain, with the rest looked up from reference TRBV19 and TRBJ1-2, is DGGITQSPKYLFRKEGQNVTLSCEQNLNHDAMYWYRQDPGQGLRLIYYSQIVNDFQKGDIAEGYSVSREKKESFPLTVTSAQKNPTAFYLCASSFRPLSTGDSYGYTFGSGTRLTVV.